Listed below are T cell receptor beta chains from one sample, sequenced in a study of blood T cells in healthy people across ages. TCRdb redid the calling of the 5' RACE reads with MiXCR, one entry per CDR3 protein. The data show 550,000 to 750,000 distinct CDR3 sequences, with about 21% seen just once and roughly 3.7% held by the top ten. Material for sequencing was blood. These receptors were obtained from a man aged 65 to 85 in good health. Each CDR3 is given with its conserved first and last residue. The D gene is left open where the match is weak. Clone size is not always given. Where it is, it says once, few, many or a class for expanded clones.

clone size | J gene | V gene | D gene | CDR3 DNA | CDR3 protein
many | TRBJ2-5 | TRBV27 | . | TGTGCCAGCAGAGGGCTAGACGGAGAGACCCAGTACTTC | CASRGLDGETQYF
few | TRBJ2-7 | TRBV7-6 | . | TGTGCCAGCAGCTTAGATGTGGGGCCCTACGAGCAGTACTTC | CASSLDVGPYEQYF
. | TRBJ2-3 | TRBV2 | TRBD2 | TGTGCCAACAGTAGCGGGAGTGGAGCAGATACGCAGTATTTT | CANSSGSGADTQYF
few | TRBJ1-4 | TRBV29-1 | . | TGCAGCGTTGCGGGGCGCGGGGGCGGGAATGAAAAACTGTTTTTT | CSVAGRGGGNEKLFF
. | TRBJ2-2 | TRBV7-2 | . | TGTGCCAGCAGCGAACTTGGTCCCGGGGAGCTGTTTTTT | CASSELGPGELFF
. | TRBJ2-3 | TRBV7-9 | TRBD1 | TGTGCCAGCAGCTCTAACAGGGGCCCAGATACGCAGTATTTT | CASSSNRGPDTQYF
. | TRBJ2-1 | TRBV5-1 | TRBD2 | TGCGCCAGCAGCTTGGGTGACGCTAGCGGGAGCAATGAGCAGTTCTTC | CASSLGDASGSNEQFF
. | TRBJ2-7 | TRBV20-1 | . | TGCGGTGCTAGTTTGAAGGGAACCTACGAGCAATACTTC | CGASLKGTYEQYF
. | TRBJ1-1 | TRBV29-1 | TRBD1 | TGCAGCGTCAACAGGGGAGGCGCTGAAGCTTTCTTT | CSVNRGGAEAFF
. | TRBJ2-1 | TRBV10-3 | TRBD2 | TGTGCCATCAGTGCCACCGGGACTAGCGTGTACAATGAGCAGTTCTTC | CAISATGTSVYNEQFF